The following is a TCR beta chain sequence with its context. Its antigen is not identified. This record belongs to a study of healthy donors' naive CD4 and CD8 T cells. Study-wide findings and caveats: Positive CDR3 charge linked to CD4+ cells, negative to CD8+ cells.

The V and J ends lost 0 bases and 2 bases, in that order; junction bases with no gene match: 14. The CDR3 covers 19 residues. The germline V gene has CDR1 MNHNS and CDR2 SASEGT. A linear amplification protocol produced the TCR libraries from roughly 550 ng of total RNA. Using its own MiXCR run on the reads, TCRdb lists one record per CDR3 protein. This sample has approximately 200,000 distinct CDR3 sequences; about four fifths occur once, and the top ten carry about 2.4%. Specimen: naive CD4+ and CD8+ T cells sorted from blood, pooled from several donors. This sequence was found in a pool of human donors in good health; the sample pools cells from several healthy donors. This sequence joins TRBV6-1 and TRBJ2-3; 7 bases fit TRBD2. CDR3 coding DNA: TGTGCCAGCAGTGAAGCGTGGGTGAGGATTAGCGGGTCCACAGATACGCAGTATTTT. It encodes CASSEAWVRISGSTDTQYF.